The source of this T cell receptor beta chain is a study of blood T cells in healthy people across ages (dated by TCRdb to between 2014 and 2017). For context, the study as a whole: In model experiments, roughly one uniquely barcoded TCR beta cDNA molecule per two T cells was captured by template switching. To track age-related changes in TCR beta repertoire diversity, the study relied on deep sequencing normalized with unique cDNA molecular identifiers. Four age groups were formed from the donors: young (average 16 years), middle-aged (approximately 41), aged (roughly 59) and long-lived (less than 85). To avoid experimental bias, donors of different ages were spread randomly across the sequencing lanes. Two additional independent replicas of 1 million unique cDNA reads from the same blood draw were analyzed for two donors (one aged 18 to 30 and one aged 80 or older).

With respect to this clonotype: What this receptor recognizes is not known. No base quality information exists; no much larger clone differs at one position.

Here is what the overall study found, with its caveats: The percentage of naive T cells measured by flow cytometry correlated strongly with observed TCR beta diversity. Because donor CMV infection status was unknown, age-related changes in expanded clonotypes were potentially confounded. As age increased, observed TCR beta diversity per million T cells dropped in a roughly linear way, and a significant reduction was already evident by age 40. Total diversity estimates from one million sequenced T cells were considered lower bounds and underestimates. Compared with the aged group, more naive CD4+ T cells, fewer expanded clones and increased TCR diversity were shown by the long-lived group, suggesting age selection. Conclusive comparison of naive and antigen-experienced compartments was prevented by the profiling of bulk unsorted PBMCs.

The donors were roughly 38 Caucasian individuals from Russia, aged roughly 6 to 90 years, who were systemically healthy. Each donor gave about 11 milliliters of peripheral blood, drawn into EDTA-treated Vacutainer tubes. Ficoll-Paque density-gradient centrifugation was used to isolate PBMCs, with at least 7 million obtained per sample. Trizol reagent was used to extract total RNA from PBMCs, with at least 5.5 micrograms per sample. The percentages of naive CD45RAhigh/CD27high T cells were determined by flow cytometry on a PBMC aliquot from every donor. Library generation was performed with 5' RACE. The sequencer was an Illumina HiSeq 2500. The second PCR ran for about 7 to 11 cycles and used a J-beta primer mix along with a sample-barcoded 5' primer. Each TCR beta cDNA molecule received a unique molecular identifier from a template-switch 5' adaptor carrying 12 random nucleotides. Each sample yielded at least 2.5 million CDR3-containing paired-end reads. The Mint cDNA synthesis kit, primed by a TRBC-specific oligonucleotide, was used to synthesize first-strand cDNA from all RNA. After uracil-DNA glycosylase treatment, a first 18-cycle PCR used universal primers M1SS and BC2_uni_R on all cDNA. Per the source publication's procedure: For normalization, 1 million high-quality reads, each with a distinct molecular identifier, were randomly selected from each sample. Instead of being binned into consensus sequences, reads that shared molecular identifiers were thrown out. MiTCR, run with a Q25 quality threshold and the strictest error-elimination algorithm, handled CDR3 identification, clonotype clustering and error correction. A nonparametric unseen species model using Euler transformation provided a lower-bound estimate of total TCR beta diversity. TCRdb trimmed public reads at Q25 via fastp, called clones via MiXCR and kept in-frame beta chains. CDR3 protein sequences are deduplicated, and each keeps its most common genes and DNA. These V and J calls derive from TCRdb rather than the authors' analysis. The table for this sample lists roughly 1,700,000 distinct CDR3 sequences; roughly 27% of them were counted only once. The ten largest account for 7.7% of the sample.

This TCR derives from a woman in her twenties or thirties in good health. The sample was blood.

The encoded CDR3 is CASSLGQASNIQYF. The DNA is as follows: TGTGCCAGCAGCTTAGGACAGGCGTCCAACATTCAGTACTTC. Here the chain combines TRBV10-3 and TRBJ2-4; the central 7 bases match TRBD1. For CDR1 and CDR2, the germline V gene lists ENHRY and SYGVKD. Its CDR3 holds 14 amino acids, cysteine through phenylalanine. Just CDR3 DNA is preserved here, 42 bases in frame from base 1. Trimming accounts for 10 bases at V and 7 bases at J, while the number of junction bases matched to no gene is 13.